A single sample is the source of the 9 T cell receptor beta chains below, sequenced in a study of shared clonotypes between healthy human individuals. TCRdb's copy holds only in-frame clones and misses some; the assay was immunoSEQ multiplex PCR. The sample holds about 2.2 million clones, around 93% seen once. CD45RO-negative cells were positively selected for CCR7, leaving out terminally differentiated effector memory CD45RA+ cells. The sample taken for sequencing was naive CD8+ T cells from PBMCs. These TCRs come from a man aged 18 to 35 in good health. Some clones in this sample may be carry-over from other donors' samples.

This clone was found once. V and J are TRBV7-9 and TRBJ2-5; 9 positions match TRBD1. J was trimmed by 4 bases and V by 5 bases; bases with no gene match: 8. The CDR3 covers 15 residues. CDR1 and CDR2 (germline): SEHNR, FQNEAQ (reference sequence). The CDR3 protein is CASSRGPGQGETQYF. The CDR3 coding sequence is TGTGCCAGCAGCCGAGGACCGGGACAGGGAGAGACCCAGTACTTC.

The chain has TRBV4-1 and TRBJ2-1; 12 bases align to TRBD2. This CDR3 is built from 15 residues. V dropped 4 bases and J dropped 8; count of bases not matched to a gene: 6. Germline values: CDR1 MGHRA, CDR2 YSYEKL. This CDR3 is CASSRTSGEVDEQFF. The CDR3, as DNA: TGCGCCAGCAGCCGGACTAGCGGGGAGGTCGATGAGCAGTTCTTC.

J is TRBJ2-5 and V is TRBV10-3; no definite D call. Trimming took off 3 bases at V and 7 bases at J, with 15 bases between the two ends. Germline V gives CDR1 ENHRY, CDR2 SYGVKD. The CDR3 consists of 14 residues. CDR3 sequence: CAISDDRGPGTQYF. For the CDR3, the DNA is TGTGCCATCAGTGATGATCGAGGTCCGGGGACCCAGTACTTC.

The gene calls are TRBV4-1 and TRBJ1-5; no firm D call. CDR3 length: 16 residues. The ends were cut back, 4 bases at V and 7 bases at J, with 20 bases in the middle. Per germline, CDR1 MGHRA and CDR2 YSYEKL. CDR3 DNA: TGCGCCAGCAGCCTCCACCCGAGGGTAGCTAACCAGCCCCAGCATTTT. Its translation is CASSLHPRVANQPQHF.

This clone was counted once. The chain has TRBV9 and TRBJ2-1, with 8 bases identical to TRBD2. Unmatched junction bases numbered 10, after V lost 4 bases and J lost 4 bases. The V gene's germline CDR1 is SGDLS and CDR2 YYNGEE. This CDR3 is built from 16 residues. This CDR3 is CASSPQRLAGYNEQFF. The CDR3 DNA sequence: TGTGCCAGCAGCCCCCAGAGGCTAGCGGGTTACAATGAGCAGTTCTTC.

CDR3 in DNA: TGTGCCAGCAGCCCCACGGATTCTAGCACAGATACGCAGTATTTT. Amino acid sequence: CASSPTDSSTDTQYF. The chain couples TRBV5-8 to TRBJ2-3; the D is unclear. With 4 bases removed from V and 0 bases from J, the gap between germline ends came to 12 bases. CDR1 and CDR2 (germline): SGHTS, YDEGEE. The CDR3 contains 15 residues.

This chain links TRBV9 with TRBJ1-2; D remains unclear. CDR3 length: 13 residues. CDR1 is SGDLS, CDR2 YYNGEE, per germline. Trimming pared 3 bases from V and 4 bases from J, leaving 10 bases between. The CDR3 is CASSEGSSYGYTF. CDR3 DNA sequence: TGTGCCAGCAGCGAAGGGTCGTCCTATGGCTACACCTTC.

This chain joins TRBV19 and TRBJ1-4, with no clear D. V was trimmed by 5 bases and J by 4 bases, leaving 11 bases between them. The germline gives CDR1 LNHDA, CDR2 SQIVND (reference sequence). The CDR3 loop spans 14 amino acids. The CDR3 coding sequence is TGTGCCAGTAGTTGGAGTGACGATAATGAAAAACTGTTTTTT. Its translation: CASSWSDDNEKLFF.

This chain connects TRBV9 to TRBJ2-7, with 10 positions matching TRBD2. Germline V gene sequence: CDR1 SGDLS, CDR2 YYNGEE. The CDR3 is 16 residues long. The V segment lost 3 bases and the J segment 0 bases; nucleotides outside the gene matches: 6. CDR3 DNA sequence: TGTGCCAGCAGCGCCGGAGGACTAGCGGACTCCTACGAGCAGTACTTC. Protein product: CASSAGGLADSYEQYF.